The next 17 T cell receptor beta chains were all read from a single sample in a study of shared clonotypes between healthy human individuals. This table comes from immunoSEQ multiplex PCR, and its TCRdb copy is limited to in-frame clones, with some not included. The sample has approximately 440,000 clones; 77% are singletons. The sample taken for sequencing was PBMCs. The receptor set was obtained from a woman aged 40 to 55 in good health. Some clones in this sample may be carry-over from other donors' samples.

The V gene is TRBV2, the J gene TRBJ1-2; 7 nucleotides line up with TRBD1. The germline V gene encodes CDR1 SNHLY and CDR2 FYNNEI. This CDR3 has 12 residues. The V gene end was trimmed by 6 bases and the J gene end by 7 bases; junction bases not matched to a gene: 5. CDR3 amino acids: CASRGAGGGYTF. In nucleotides, the CDR3 is TGTGCCAGCAGGGGGGCAGGGGGTGGCTACACCTTC.

The rearrangement uses TRBV4-2 and TRBJ2-7; TRBD1 might be the D (6 bases). This CDR3 comprises 13 residues. Trimming took off 3 bases at V and 5 bases at J, with 11 bases between the two ends. Germline V gene data show CDR1 as LGHNA and CDR2 as YNFKEQ. CDR3 sequence reads: CASSQREGDEQYF. The DNA for the CDR3 is TGTGCCAGCAGCCAGAGAGAGGGGGACGAGCAGTACTTC.

This chain connects TRBV5-4 to TRBJ2-2; no reliable D call. Trimming removed 4 bases from V and 2 bases from J, with 15 bases in between. CDR1 is SGHNT and CDR2 is YYREEE in the germline V gene (reference sequence). The CDR3 is 16 amino acids. For the CDR3, the DNA is TGTGCCAGCAGCCCCAACGGCGGTCCTAACACCGGGGAGCTGTTTTTT. Its translation: CASSPNGGPNTGELFF.

This clone was counted at least ten times. This chain uses TRBV20-1 with TRBJ2-5; D not resolved. This CDR3 spans 11 amino acids. With 5 bases removed from V and 5 bases from J, the gap between germline ends came to 9 bases. The germline CDR1 and CDR2 sequences are DFQATT and SNEGSKA (reference sequence). The CDR3 loop is CSAHTPETQYF. The CDR3 nucleotides read TGCAGTGCTCACACCCCGGAGACCCAGTACTTC.

This clone was seen ten or more times. This chain connects TRBV7-2 to TRBJ2-6, with D perhaps matching TRBD2 (5 bases). CDR1 and CDR2 (germline): SGHTA, FQGNSA. The length of the CDR3 is 15 residues. Trimming removed 5 bases from V and 0 bases from J, with 8 bases in between. This chain's CDR3 is CASSGSSSGANVLTF. CDR3 bases: TGTGCCAGCAGCGGGAGTAGCTCTGGGGCCAACGTCCTGACTTTC.

The gene calls are TRBV28 and TRBJ1-2, with unresolved D. CDR1 MDHEN and CDR2 SYDVKM come from the germline V gene. The V and J ends lost 2 bases and 2 bases respectively, with 24 bases between them. The CDR3 is 19 residues long. The CDR3 bases are TGTGCCAGCAGTTTAGCCGGTCTCCAACCGGATAAAGGGAACTATGGCTACACCTTC. Translation gives CASSLAGLQPDKGNYGYTF.

This clone has ten or more counts. The chain links TRBV6-4 to TRBJ2-3, with D perhaps TRBD1 (5 bases). This CDR3 has 14 residues. The germline V and J ends were trimmed by 3 bases and 8 bases, with 15 bases remaining between them. The germline V gene encodes CDR1 MRHNA and CDR2 SNTAGT. In nucleotides, the CDR3 is TGTGCCAGCAGTGAAGGGCCCGAGCAGGGTACGCAGTATTTT. Translated, it gives CASSEGPEQGTQYF.

Regarding this clone: The sample has other DNA sequences that encode this CDR3 too. V and J are TRBV27 and TRBJ1-2; D is perhaps TRBD1 (5 bases). Germline CDR1 reads MNHEY; CDR2 reads SMNVEV (reference sequence). Trimming stripped 2 bases from V and 2 bases from J, with 12 bases between. This CDR3 has 15 residues. CDR3 residues: CASSLSWQGNYGYTF. The CDR3 coding sequence is TGTGCCAGCAGTTTAAGCTGGCAGGGAAACTATGGCTACACCTTC.

This chain uses TRBV13 with TRBJ2-7; TRBD1 matches 9 bases. The CDR3 is 14 residues long. V shed 5 bases, J shed 3 bases, and the junction held 5 bases outside the gene matches. CDR1 is PRHDT and CDR2 is FYEKMQ in the germline V gene (reference sequence). CDR3 protein: CASSGTGFGYEQYF. CDR3 DNA sequence: TGTGCCAGCAGCGGGACAGGGTTTGGCTACGAGCAGTACTTC. The whole variable domain, remainder taken from reference TRBV13 and TRBJ2-7, is AAGVIQSPRHLIKEKRETATLKCYPIPRHDTVYWYQQGPGQDPQFLISFYEKMQSDKGSIPDRFSAQQFSDYHSELNMSSLELGDSALYFCASSGTGFGYEQYFGPGTRLTVT.

A word on this clone: A far more abundant clone sits one base away, making this likely a read error. The V call is TRBV18, the J call TRBJ2-7, with D possibly being TRBD1 (5 bases). V was cut by 0 bases and J by 5 bases, with 8 bases left in between. The CDR3 loop spans 13 amino acids. Germline loops: CDR1 KGHSH, CDR2 LQKENI. The CDR3 sequence is CASSPPAGHEQYF. As DNA, the CDR3 is TGTGCCAGCTCACCACCGGCAGGGCACGAGCAGTACTTC.

The chain uses TRBV30 and TRBJ2-2; possible D gene TRBD1, 6 bases. The CDR3 consists of 14 residues. CDR1 GTSNPN and CDR2 SVGIG come from the germline V gene (reference sequence). V was shortened by 3 bases and J by 1 base, with 9 bases between the two germline ends. The CDR3 loop reads CAWRTGGNTGELFF. The CDR3 nucleotides read TGTGCCTGGAGGACAGGTGGGAACACCGGGGAGCTGTTTTTT.

The CDR3: CASSYSQGSEKLFF. CDR3 DNA: TGTGCCAGCAGTTACTCGCAGGGTAGTGAAAAACTGTTTTTT. The gene calls are TRBV6-6 and TRBJ1-4; weak D call: TRBD1 (5 bases). Germline values: CDR1 MNHNY, CDR2 SVGAGI (reference sequence). This CDR3 region has 14 residues. Deletions cut 0 bases from V and 7 bases from J, with 9 bases between.

This clone has just a few counts. This CDR3 is also generated by other DNA sequences in the sample. CDR3: CASSFRDQPQHF. CDR3 nucleotide sequence: TGTGCCAGCAGCTTCAGGGATCAGCCCCAGCATTTT. The V and J genes are TRBV7-2 and TRBJ1-5; D is perhaps TRBD1 (5 bases). The CDR3 sequence is 12 residues long. V lost 3 bases and J 5 bases, leaving 5 bases between the germline ends. Germline CDR1 is SGHTA and CDR2 is FQGNSA.

CDR3 residues: CASSLWGGDEQFF. The CDR3, as DNA: TGTGCCAGCAGCTTGTGGGGCGGGGATGAGCAGTTCTTC. V usage is TRBV5-4 and J usage is TRBJ2-1; D may be TRBD2 (6 bases). V lost 1 base to trimming and J lost 8 bases, with 10 bases between them. Germline lookup yields CDR1 SGHNT and CDR2 YYREEE (reference sequence). This CDR3 has 13 amino acids.

About this clone: A far larger clone is one nucleotide away, so this likely arose from a read error. The chain is built from TRBV7-9 and TRBJ2-7, with D unclear. The germline V gene has CDR1 SEHNR and CDR2 FQNEAQ (reference sequence). Trimming took off 3 bases at V and 2 bases at J, with 11 bases between the two ends. The CDR3 covers 14 residues. The CDR3 sequence is CASSFELSPYEQYF. CDR3 coding DNA: TGTGCCAGCAGCTTCGAACTGAGTCCCTACGAGCAGTACTTC.

The CDR3 DNA reads TGTGCCAGCAGCCCGACTAACTACAATGAGCAGTTCTTC. It encodes CASSPTNYNEQFF. V usage is TRBV7-3 and J usage is TRBJ2-1; D perhaps matches TRBD2 (5 bases). The germline V and J ends were trimmed by 5 bases and 3 bases, with 8 bases remaining between them. Germline V gene sequence: CDR1 SGHTA, CDR2 FQGTGA. The CDR3 is 13 amino acids.

V gene TRBV7-2 combines with J gene TRBJ2-1; D is unclear. Trimming removed 1 base at V and 5 bases at J, with 9 bases between. The CDR3 runs 14 residues. Germline V lookup: CDR1 SGHTA, CDR2 FQGNSA. The DNA for the CDR3 is TGTGCCAGCAGCTTAGGGCCTGGAGACAATGAGCAGTTCTTC. This gives the protein CASSLGPGDNEQFF.